Listed below are T cell receptor beta chains from one sample, sequenced in a study of CD8 T cells in ankylosing spondylitis. From the 5' RACE reads, TCRdb called clonotypes with MiXCR, one entry per CDR3 protein. The repertoire has 150,000 to 250,000 distinct CDR3 sequences, 13% of them found once; the top ten carry 16%. The specimen sequenced was blood, either unsorted or a sorted T cell fraction (not recorded which). The receptors come from a male donor with ankylosing spondylitis or in good health (not recorded which). CDR3s include the opening cysteine and the closing phenylalanine or tryptophan. D genes are given only for firm matches. Not all rows give a size; the values are once, few, many and, for expanded clones, a class.

>NA|TRBV5-6|NA|TRBJ2-1
CASSSKPPSSYNEQFF
TGTGCCAGCAGCTCGAAGCCACCGAGCTCCTACAATGAGCAGTTCTTC
>NA|TRBV5-1|few|TRBJ2-7
CASSLAESYEQYF
TGCGCCAGCAGCTTGGCCGAGAGCTACGAGCAGTACTTC
>NA|TRBV4-1|NA|TRBJ2-6
CASSQGAGIPGANVLTF
TGCGCCAGCAGCCAAGGGGCGGGGATCCCTGGGGCCAACGTCCTGACTTTC
>TRBD2|TRBV5-1|NA|TRBJ2-3
CASSITPTSGGVADTQYF
TGCGCCAGCAGCATCACCCCGACTAGCGGGGGGGTGGCAGATACGCAGTATTTT
>NA|TRBV12-3/TRBV12-4|NA|TRBJ2-5
CASSLDGGGETQYF
TGTGCCAGCAGTTTAGACGGGGGAGGAGAGACCCAGTACTTC
>TRBD1|TRBV4-1|NA|TRBJ2-4
CASSQDRTGGTKNIQYF
TGCGCCAGCAGCCAAGATAGGACAGGGGGGACCAAAAACATTCAGTACTTC
>NA|TRBV30|NA|TRBJ1-1
CAWSELGGRYTEAFF
TGTGCCTGGAGTGAATTGGGCGGACGGTACACTGAAGCTTTCTTT
>NA|TRBV5-1|few|TRBJ1-5
CASSLGTDGSLNQPQHF
TGCGCCAGCAGCTTAGGAACCGACGGTTCACTCAATCAGCCCCAGCATTTT
>NA|TRBV5-6|few|TRBJ1-2
CASSLERELYYGYTF
TGTGCCAGCAGCTTGGAGAGGGAGCTTTACTATGGCTACACCTTC
>TRBD2|TRBV20-1|few|TRBJ2-1
CSARGTSGSSYNEQFF
TGCAGTGCTAGAGGGACTAGCGGGAGCTCCTACAATGAGCAGTTCTTC
>TRBD2|TRBV6-5|NA|TRBJ2-3
CASSYSQGLAGGTDTQYF
TGTGCCAGCAGTTACTCCCAGGGACTAGCGGGAGGGACAGATACGCAGTATTTT
>NA|TRBV30|few|TRBJ2-1
CAWEGAYNEQFF
TGTGCCTGGGAGGGGGCCTACAATGAGCAGTTCTTC
>TRBD1|TRBV6-5|NA|TRBJ2-1
CASSYGTGVSYNEQFF
TGTGCCAGCAGTTACGGGACAGGGGTCTCCTACAATGAGCAGTTCTTC
>TRBD2|TRBV4-1|few|TRBJ2-2
CASSPTSGRTGELFF
TGCGCCAGCAGCCCGACTAGCGGGAGGACCGGGGAGCTGTTTTTT
>NA|TRBV12-3/TRBV12-4|few|TRBJ2-1
CASSLALPGTLGGGHNEQFF
TGTGCCAGCAGTTTAGCCCTTCCAGGAACTCTAGGGGGGGGGCACAATGAGCAGTTCTTC
>NA|TRBV7-9|few|TRBJ2-1
CASSLGQINEQFF
TGTGCCAGCAGCTTAGGTCAGATTAATGAGCAGTTCTTC
>NA|TRBV25-1|few|TRBJ2-7
CASTPRGSSYEQYF
TGTGCCAGCACCCCGAGGGGGAGCTCCTACGAGCAGTACTTC
>TRBD1|TRBV12-3/TRBV12-4|many|TRBJ2-7
CASSPGTDFYEQYF
TGTGCCAGCAGCCCCGGGACAGACTTCTACGAGCAGTACTTC
>NA|TRBV10-1|NA|TRBJ2-7
CASSDVGAHHEQYF
TGCGCCAGCAGTGATGTGGGGGCTCACCACGAGCAGTACTTC
>NA|TRBV28|NA|TRBJ1-5
CASSRLPNQPQHF
TGTGCCAGCAGCCGCCTACCAAATCAGCCCCAGCATTTT
>TRBD1|TRBV6-5|NA|TRBJ2-7
CASSLDRGREQYF
TGTGCCAGCAGTTTGGACAGGGGACGCGAGCAGTACTTC
>NA|TRBV4-1|few|TRBJ2-2
CASSPPDRPTNTGELFF
TGCGCCAGCAGCCCCCCGGACAGACCTACGAACACCGGGGAGCTGTTTTTT
>NA|TRBV3-1|NA|TRBJ2-3
CASSPGLSDTQYF
TGTGCCAGCAGCCCTGGACTATCAGATACGCAGTATTTT
>TRBD1|TRBV9|few|TRBJ1-2
CASSVGGGDYGYTF
TGTGCCAGCAGCGTAGGAGGGGGCGACTATGGCTACACCTTC